The rows below give T cell receptor beta chains drawn from one sample of a study of cytomegalovirus exposure and HLA in healthy donors. The assay was immunoSEQ multiplex PCR, and TCRdb's table has in-frame clones only and misses some. The sample includes 75,000 to 100,000 clones, around 82% of them seen just once. Specimen: PBMCs. Source of these receptors: a man in his forties or fifties in good health and CMV-seronegative. Each CDR3 is given with its conserved first and last residue. The D gene is left open where the match is weak. For some rows the clone size is stated as once, few or many, or as a class when expanded; others skip it.

V gene	D gene	CDR3 length	clone size	J gene	CDR3 protein	CDR3 DNA
TRBV19	TRBD2	17	NA	TRBJ2-1	CASTTTSGSSLGNEQFF	TGTGCCAGTACCACGACTAGCGGGAGTTCTCTGGGGAATGAGCAGTTCTTC
TRBV25-1	NA	14	few	TRBJ2-7	CASSERLDDYEQYF	TGTGCCAGCAGTGAACGACTAGATGATTACGAGCAGTACTTC
TRBV5-5	TRBD1	14	NA	TRBJ1-5	CASSLAGGDQPQHF	TGTGCCAGCAGCTTGGCAGGGGGAGATCAGCCCCAGCATTTT
TRBV7-3	TRBD2	15	NA	TRBJ2-3	CASSILAGDTDTQYF	TGTGCCAGCAGCATACTAGCGGGGGACACAGATACGCAGTATTTT
TRBV27	NA	16	NA	TRBJ2-7	CASSLFFWGGFDEQYF	TGTGCCAGCAGTTTATTTTTCTGGGGAGGATTTGACGAGCAGTACTTC
TRBV30	NA	15	NA	TRBJ1-1	CAWRGQDIMNTEAFF	TGTGCCTGGAGGGGGCAGGATATCATGAACACTGAAGCTTTCTTT
TRBV5-1	TRBD1	16	NA	TRBJ1-5	CASSPGDRVGNQPQHF	TGCGCCAGCAGCCCGGGGGACAGGGTGGGCAATCAGCCCCAGCATTTT
TRBV5-1	NA	14	NA	TRBJ2-7	CASSLTGPGVEQYF	TGCGCCAGCAGCTTGACAGGGCCTGGGGTGGAGCAGTACTTC
TRBV30	NA	12	few	TRBJ2-3	CAWSVLSDTQYF	TGTGCCTGGAGTGTATTGTCGGATACGCAGTATTTT
TRBV2	TRBD2	15	NA	TRBJ2-1	CASRPGLGDSDEQFF	TGTGCCAGCAGACCGGGACTAGGGGACTCCGATGAGCAGTTCTTC
TRBV11-2	NA	15	NA	TRBJ1-3	CASSVDRYAGNTIYF	TGTGCCAGCAGCGTCGACAGGTACGCTGGAAACACCATATATTTT
TRBV18	TRBD1	15	once	TRBJ1-6	CASSPGQGQNSPLHF	TGTGCCAGCTCACCTGGACAGGGTCAGAATTCACCCCTCCACTTT
TRBV5-1	NA	13	NA	TRBJ1-1	CASSPRVGGEAFF	TGCGCCAGCAGCCCTCGCGTAGGGGGTGAAGCTTTCTTT
TRBV19	NA	15	NA	TRBJ1-2	CASSSQGTLDYGYTF	TGTGCCAGTAGTTCACAGGGTACCCTTGACTATGGCTACACCTTC
TRBV5-6	TRBD1	15	NA	TRBJ2-7	CASSMGQGGFYEQYF	TGTGCCAGCAGCATGGGACAGGGGGGTTTCTACGAGCAGTACTTC
TRBV14	NA	15	NA	TRBJ1-2	CASSRSKQANYGYTF	TGTGCCAGCAGCCGGTCGAAACAGGCTAACTATGGCTACACCTTC
TRBV30	NA	13	NA	TRBJ2-7	CAWSGAGSHEQYF	TGTGCCTGGAGTGGGGCCGGGAGTCACGAGCAGTACTTC
TRBV6-1	NA	14	NA	TRBJ1-5	CASKVTNSNQPQHF	TGTGCCAGCAAAGTCACTAACAGCAATCAGCCCCAGCATTTT
TRBV2	TRBD1	14	NA	TRBJ1-1	CASRGGTGIAEAFF	TGTGCCAGCAGGGGGGGGACAGGGATCGCTGAAGCTTTCTTT
TRBV11-2	NA	17	few	TRBJ1-3	CASSTRPGASSGNTIYF	TGTGCCAGCAGCACCAGACCTGGGGCTAGCTCTGGAAACACCATATATTTT
TRBV16	TRBD1	14	NA	TRBJ1-1	CASSPQGGNTEAFF	TGTGCCAGCAGCCCCCAGGGGGGAAACACTGAAGCTTTCTTT
TRBV28	NA	16	NA	TRBJ1-2	CASTAPKGAHNYGYTF	TGTGCCAGCACCGCCCCGAAAGGGGCTCATAACTATGGCTACACCTTC